This is a list of T cell receptor beta chains from one sample in a study of cytomegalovirus exposure and HLA in healthy donors. TCRdb's copy holds only in-frame clones and misses some; the assay was immunoSEQ multiplex PCR. The profile covers approximately 180,000 clones, with around 87% appearing a single time and 1.5% to 2% taken by the ten largest. Sequenced material: PBMCs. The source is a woman younger than 35 in good health and CMV-seronegative. The CDR3 runs from the conserved cysteine through the conserved F or W. The D gene is left open where the match is weak. Rows may omit the clone size; those that give it use once, few, many or a size class.

TRBJ1-1 - TRBV28 16 - CASSLSFPGGNTEAFF TGTGCCAGCAGTTTATCCTTTCCGGGGGGTAACACTGAAGCTTTCTTT
TRBJ1-4 - TRBV9 15 - CASSVNGGRNEKLFF TGTGCCAGCAGCGTAAACGGCGGGAGGAATGAAAAACTGTTTTTT
TRBJ1-1 - TRBV6-5 15 - CASSYSPTSTQRAFF TGTGCCAGCAGTTACTCTCCCACGTCCACCCAGAGGGCTTTCTTT
TRBJ2-1 TRBD1 TRBV6-6 11 - CATGTGNEQFF TGTGCCACCGGGACAGGGAATGAGCAGTTCTTC
TRBJ2-5 - TRBV5-1 15 - CASSYIQGGQETQYF TGCGCCAGCAGCTATATACAGGGTGGGCAAGAGACCCAGTACTTC
TRBJ1-1 - TRBV19 15 - CASSIRPDGNTEAFF TGTGCCAGTAGTATCAGGCCAGACGGGAACACTGAAGCTTTCTTT
TRBJ1-2 - TRBV9 14 - CASSLGGGDYGYTF TGTGCCAGCAGCCTAGGAGGGGGGGACTATGGCTACACCTTC
TRBJ1-1 - TRBV4-3 12 - CASSQGPERPFF TGCGCCAGCAGCCAAGGGCCCGAGAGGCCTTTCTTT
TRBJ2-7 - TRBV5-8 15 - CASSLDPGYSYEQYF TGTGCCAGCAGCTTGGATCCAGGCTACTCCTACGAGCAGTACTTC
TRBJ2-1 - TRBV4-3 13 - CASSRQGGNEQFF TGCGCCAGCAGCCGGCAGGGTGGGAATGAGCAGTTCTTC
TRBJ1-2 - TRBV28 14 - CAVTEVITNYGYTF TGTGCCGTAACGGAGGTAATAACTAACTATGGCTACACCTTC
TRBJ2-1 - TRBV4-3 14 - CASSQEWETNEQFF TGCGCCAGCAGCCAAGAGTGGGAGACCAATGAGCAGTTCTTC
TRBJ2-7 TRBD2 TRBV7-2 18 few CASSLAVAGAFKGYEQYF TGTGCCAGCAGCTTAGCGGTGGCGGGAGCCTTTAAGGGCTACGAGCAGTACTTC
TRBJ1-2 TRBD1 TRBV7-9 13 - CASSWTGFFGYTF TGTGCCAGCAGCTGGACAGGGTTTTTTGGCTACACCTTC
TRBJ1-4 TRBD1 TRBV12-5 16 - CASGLSQGAANEKLFF TGTGCTAGTGGTTTGTCACAGGGGGCGGCTAATGAAAAACTGTTTTTT